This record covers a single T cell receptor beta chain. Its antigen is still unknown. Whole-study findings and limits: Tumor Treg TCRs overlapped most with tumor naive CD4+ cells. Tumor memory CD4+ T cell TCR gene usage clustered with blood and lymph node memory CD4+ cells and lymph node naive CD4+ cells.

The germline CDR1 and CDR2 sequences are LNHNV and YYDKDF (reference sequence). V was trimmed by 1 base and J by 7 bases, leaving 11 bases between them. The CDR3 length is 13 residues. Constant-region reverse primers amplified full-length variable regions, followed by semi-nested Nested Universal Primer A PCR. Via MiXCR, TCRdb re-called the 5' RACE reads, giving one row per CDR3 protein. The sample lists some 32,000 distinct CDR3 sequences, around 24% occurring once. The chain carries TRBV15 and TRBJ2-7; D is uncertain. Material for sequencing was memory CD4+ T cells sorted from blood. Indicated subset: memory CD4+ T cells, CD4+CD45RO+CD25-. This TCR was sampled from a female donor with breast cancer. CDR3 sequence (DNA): TGTGCCACCAGCAGAGTTCAGCTAGTTGAGCAGTACTTC. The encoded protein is CATSRVQLVEQYF.